These 20 T cell receptor beta chains originate from one sample sequenced in a study of cytomegalovirus exposure and HLA in healthy donors. A multiplex PCR was run with 60 Vbeta primers and 13 Jbeta primers. The protocol was immunoSEQ multiplex PCR, while the TCRdb copy is restricted to in-frame clones and leaves out a portion. The sample contains around 90,000 clones, about 78% of which appear only once. Sequencing was performed on PBMCs. Receptors were obtained from a woman in her thirties or forties in good health and CMV-seronegative.

The chain has TRBV6-6 and TRBJ2-7; TRBD1 aligns across 7 bases. Looked up from germline, CDR1 is MNHNY and CDR2 is SVGAGI (reference sequence). V gave up 4 bases and J gave up 4 bases; unmatched junction bases: 10. There are 15 residues in the CDR3. The CDR3 region has the DNA TGTGCCAGCAGTTTTTCCCTAAAACAGGGGTACGAGCAGTACTTC. The encoded protein is CASSFSLKQGYEQYF.

The rearrangement joins TRBV4-2 to TRBJ2-7; 10 bases are shared with TRBD2. The CDR3 extends over 16 amino acids. CDR1 and CDR2 from the germline V gene are LGHNA and YNFKEQ. The V gene end was trimmed by 0 bases and the J gene end by 6 bases; junction bases not matched to a gene: 8. The CDR3 is CASSQELGTSDAEQYF. DNA for the CDR3: TGTGCCAGCAGCCAAGAGTTAGGGACTAGCGATGCCGAGCAGTACTTC.

The V and J genes are TRBV5-4 and TRBJ2-7; TRBD1 is a possible D gene (6 bases). Trimming removed 2 bases at V and 4 bases at J, with 16 bases between. Looked up from germline, CDR1 is SGHNT and CDR2 is YYREEE (reference sequence). There are 15 residues in the CDR3. The CDR3 nucleotides read TGTGCCAGCAGCTTCATCAGGGGCAGCTCGTACGAGCAGTACTTC. It yields the protein CASSFIRGSSYEQYF. Using reference TRBV5-4 and TRBJ2-7 for the parts outside the CDR3, the full variable domain is ETGVTQSPTHLIKTRGQQVTLRCSSQSGHNTVSWYQQALGQGPQFIFQYYREEENGRGNFPPRFSGLQFPNYSSELNVNALELDDSALYLCASSFIRGSSYEQYFGPGTRLTVT.

This clone was counted many times. The rearrangement joins TRBV4-2 to TRBJ2-7, with TRBD2 matching over 7 bases. V lost 0 bases to trimming and J lost 3 bases; unmatched junction nucleotides: 14. Per germline, CDR1 LGHNA and CDR2 YNFKEQ. The CDR3 runs to 18 residues. The CDR3 is CASSQEGLTSRMVYEQYF. CDR3 nucleotide sequence: TGTGCCAGCAGCCAAGAAGGCCTGACTAGCCGGATGGTCTACGAGCAGTACTTC.

A few counts support this clone. In DNA form, the CDR3 reads TGTGCCAGCAGCCCATCGGGGGGAGAGACTGAAGCTTTCTTT. This translates into CASSPSGGETEAFF. The rearrangement links TRBV7-3 to TRBJ1-1, with D perhaps matching TRBD1 (5 bases). V was shortened by 5 bases and J by 5 bases, with 15 bases between the two germline ends. The CDR3 runs to 14 residues. Per the germline V gene, CDR1 is SGHTA and CDR2 is FQGTGA.

The chain has TRBV28 and TRBJ1-5; the match to TRBD1 covers 8 bases. The CDR3 runs to 15 residues. Germline assignment: CDR1 MDHEN and CDR2 SYDVKM. The V and J ends lost 5 bases and 0 bases, in that order; junction bases with no gene match: 3. DNA for the CDR3: TGTGCCAGCAGTCCTACAGGGGGTAGCAATCAGCCCCAGCATTTT. Amino acid sequence: CASSPTGGSNQPQHF.

The V and J genes are TRBV14 and TRBJ2-7, with 12 bases that match TRBD2. J was trimmed by 6 bases and V by 5 bases; bases with no gene match: 8. The CDR3 contains 15 residues. The germline V gene has CDR1 SGHDN and CDR2 FVKESK. The CDR3 region has the DNA TGTGCCAGCAGCGTAAGACTAGCGGGAGTATCCGAGCAGTACTTC. Its protein product is CASSVRLAGVSEQYF.

This sequence joins TRBV7-2 and TRBJ1-5; perhaps TRBD1 as D (6 bases). CDR1 SGHTA and CDR2 FQGNSA come from the germline V gene. V lost 4 bases and J 6 bases, leaving 10 bases between the germline ends. The CDR3 loop spans 13 amino acids. The CDR3 bases are TGTGCCAGCAGCTCCAGGGGCGGTCAGCCCCAGCATTTT. The encoded protein is CASSSRGGQPQHF.

This clone was seen only a few times. The rearrangement links TRBV15 to TRBJ1-6; 7 bases fit TRBD1. After removal of 5 bases from V and 10 bases from J, the junction contained 8 bases not matched to a gene. CDR3 length: 14 amino acids. Germline lookup yields CDR1 LNHNV and CDR2 YYDKDF (reference sequence). This CDR3 is CATSADREVSPLHF. CDR3 nucleotide sequence: TGTGCCACCAGCGCCGACAGGGAAGTCTCACCCCTCCACTTT.

V usage is TRBV15 and J usage is TRBJ2-1; no definite D call. The CDR3 contains 14 residues. V lost 1 base and J 6 bases, leaving 10 bases between the germline ends. The germline CDR1 and CDR2 sequences are LNHNV and YYDKDF (reference sequence). The CDR3 DNA reads TGTGCCACCAGCAGAGTCATACAGACCAATGAGCAGTTCTTC. Translated, it gives CATSRVIQTNEQFF. The full variable domain, completed using reference TRBV15 and TRBJ2-1, is DAMVIQNPRYQVTQFGKPVTLSCSQTLNHNVMYWYQQKSSQAPKLLFHYYDKDFNNEADTPDNFQSRRPNTSFCFLDIRSPGLGDTAMYLCATSRVIQTNEQFFGPGTRLTVL.

This chain joins TRBV4-2 and TRBJ2-1; 7 bases align to TRBD2. This CDR3 contains 14 residues. Germline V gene lookup returns CDR1 LGHNA and CDR2 YNFKEQ. The trim removed 0 bases at V and 15 bases at J, leaving 11 bases unmatched. The DNA of the CDR3 is TGTGCCAGCAGCCAAGATGGACGAGTGGGAGGGTGGTTCTTC. This translates into CASSQDGRVGGWFF.

The rearrangement links TRBV18 to TRBJ1-1; possible D gene TRBD1, 6 bases. V was shortened by 3 bases and J by 1 base, with 12 bases between the two germline ends. CDR1 and CDR2 from the germline V gene are KGHSH and LQKENI. CDR3 size: 15 residues. The CDR3 bases are TGTGCCAGCTCACCGTCCGACAGGCAGAACACTGAAGCTTTCTTT. This gives the protein CASSPSDRQNTEAFF.

This sequence joins TRBV20-1 and TRBJ2-7; D possibly corresponds to TRBD2 (5 bases). Germline V gene data show CDR1 as DFQATT and CDR2 as SNEGSKA (reference sequence). This CDR3 has 11 amino acids. V shed 6 bases and J shed 7 bases, with 13 bases lying between them. CDR3 sequence: CSAKLKREQYF. DNA for the CDR3: TGCAGTGCCAAACTAAAGCGGGAGCAGTACTTC.

Here the CDR3 DNA reads TGTGCCAGCAGTGAAGTAACAGGGGGCACAGATACGCAGTATTTT. Translated, it gives CASSEVTGGTDTQYF. The V gene is TRBV2, the J gene TRBJ2-3; 7 bases map to TRBD1. Germline V gene lookup returns CDR1 SNHLY and CDR2 FYNNEI. The CDR3 is 15 amino acids. V lost 1 base to trimming and J lost 1 base; unmatched junction nucleotides: 2.

The chain is built from TRBV7-8 and TRBJ1-2; 11 nucleotides line up with TRBD1. V dropped 5 bases and J dropped 4; count of bases not matched to a gene: 9. The CDR3 has 16 residues. The germline V gene has CDR1 SGHVS and CDR2 FQNEAQ. The CDR3 nucleotides read TGTGCCAGCAGCCCCGGGACAGGGGGGCCTGTCTATGGCTACACCTTC. This codes for CASSPGTGGPVYGYTF.

This clone was observed a single time. The gene calls are TRBV15 and TRBJ2-2, with 9 bases that match TRBD2. CDR1 is LNHNV, CDR2 YYDKDF, per germline (reference sequence). The CDR3 is 18 residues long. J gave up 3 bases and V 1 base, and 9 bases lay outside the gene matches. The CDR3 sequence is CATSRGPPAGGYTGELFF. CDR3 bases: TGTGCCACCAGCAGAGGCCCCCCAGCGGGAGGTTACACCGGGGAGCTGTTTTTT. The full variable domain, rest sourced from reference TRBV15 and TRBJ2-2, is DAMVIQNPRYQVTQFGKPVTLSCSQTLNHNVMYWYQQKSSQAPKLLFHYYDKDFNNEADTPDNFQSRRPNTSFCFLDIRSPGLGDTAMYLCATSRGPPAGGYTGELFFGEGSRLTVL.

This rearrangement joins TRBV19 to TRBJ2-7; no firm D call. V lost 6 bases and J lost 5, with 14 bases in between. CDR3 size: 13 residues. Germline V lookup: CDR1 LNHDA, CDR2 SQIVND (reference sequence). In DNA form, the CDR3 reads TGTGCCAGTAGCCGCGGAAGAACCGACGAGCAGTACTTC. Translating it yields CASSRGRTDEQYF.

The J gene is TRBJ1-2, the V gene TRBV28; 8 bases align to TRBD1. Germline values: CDR1 MDHEN, CDR2 SYDVKM. V trimming: 4 bases; J trimming: 4 bases; junction bases outside the gene matches: 8. The CDR3 sequence is 15 residues long. CDR3 DNA: TGTGCCAGCAGTTGGACAGGGCAAGGTAGCTATGGCTACACCTTC. Translation: CASSWTGQGSYGYTF.

The sample holds a few counts of this clone. The V and J genes are TRBV7-2 and TRBJ1-4, with D possibly being TRBD1 (6 bases). Germline CDR1 and CDR2: SGHTA and FQGNSA. V lost 3 bases and J lost 8, with 19 bases in between. This CDR3 comprises 16 residues. The chain's CDR3 is CASSFGVGGGREKLFF. The CDR3 DNA reads as TGTGCCAGCAGCTTTGGGGTGGGAGGGGGTCGAGAAAAACTGTTTTTT.

The rearrangement uses TRBV5-1 and TRBJ2-5, with D possibly TRBD1 on 5 matching bases. This CDR3 has 13 amino acids. The germline V gene encodes CDR1 SGHRS and CDR2 YFSETQ. V was trimmed by 4 bases and J by 1 base, leaving 8 bases between them. The DNA of the CDR3 is TGCGCCAGCAGCCGACAGCCCCAAGAGACCCAGTACTTC. Protein: CASSRQPQETQYF.